This TCR beta chain came from a study of cytomegalovirus exposure and HLA in healthy donors. Points from the study as a whole: According to an earlier analysis, most TCR beta V segments yielded productive rearrangements about 90% or about 30% of the time. Indistinguishability led to the exclusion of some V segments, TRBV6-2 and TRBV6-3 included. Association of a missense DCLRE1C variant with TCR beta V- and J-gene trimming was reported in a later analysis.

The PCR ran on 60 Vbeta and 13 Jbeta primers. Profiling relied on immunoSEQ multiplex PCR, and the TCRdb table lists in-frame clones only, not all of them. The profile covers approximately 200,000 clones, with less than 90% appearing a single time and about 0.25% taken by the ten largest. From germline, CDR1 is SGHTS and CDR2 YDEGEE. Trimming took off 0 bases at V and 8 bases at J, with 24 bases between the two ends. The CDR3 consists of 18 residues. A word on this clone: Antigen specificity is unknown.

This clonotype was obtained from a boy under 18 in good health and CMV-seronegative. The sample consisted of PBMCs. The chain carries TRBV5-8 and TRBJ2-1; maybe TRBD2 (7 bases). The CDR3 sequence is CASSLATTFGGRGDEQFF. CDR3 bases: TGTGCCAGCAGCTTGGCCACTACGTTCGGGGGGCGCGGGGATGAGCAGTTCTTC.